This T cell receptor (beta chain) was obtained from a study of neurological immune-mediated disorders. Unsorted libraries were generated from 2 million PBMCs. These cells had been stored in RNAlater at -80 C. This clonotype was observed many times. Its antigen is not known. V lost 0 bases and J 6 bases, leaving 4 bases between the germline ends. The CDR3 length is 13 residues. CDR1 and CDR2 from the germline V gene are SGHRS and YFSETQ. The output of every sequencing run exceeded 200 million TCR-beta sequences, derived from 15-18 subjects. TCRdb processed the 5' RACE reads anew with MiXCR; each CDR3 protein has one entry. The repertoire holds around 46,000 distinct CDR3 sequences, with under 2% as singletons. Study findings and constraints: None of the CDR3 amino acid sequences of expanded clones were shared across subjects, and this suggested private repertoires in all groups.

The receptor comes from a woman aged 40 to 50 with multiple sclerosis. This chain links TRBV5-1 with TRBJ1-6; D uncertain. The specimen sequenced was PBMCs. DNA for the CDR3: TGCGCCAGCAGCTTGGATGGTAATTCACCCCTCCACTTT. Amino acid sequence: CASSLDGNSPLHF.